The present TCR beta chain was sequenced within a study of control samples from healthy donors and cancer patients. Using immunoSEQ multiplex PCR, the repertoire was profiled, and TCRdb retains in-frame clones only, with some absent. The sample consists of 85,000 to 90,000 clones, 85% to 90% of them appearing once. This CDR3 comprises 13 residues. Trimming pared 4 bases from V and 11 bases from J, leaving 17 bases between. The germline V gene has CDR1 KGHSH and CDR2 LQKENI. The chain is built from TRBV18 and TRBJ1-1; D is perhaps TRBD1 (6 bases). The clonotype originates from a woman aged 50 to 65 with colorectal cancer. Sequenced input: PBMCs. For the CDR3, the DNA is TGTGCCAGCTCACTGGACAGATCCACTGGGGCTTTCTTT. Its translation: CASSLDRSTGAFF.